This T cell receptor beta chain came from a study of blood T cell repertoires in COVID-19 (dated by TCRdb to the early 2020s). In terms of the full investigation: The collaborator samples originated in the United States, Italy and Spain and spanned the acute and convalescent phases of COVID-19. The material from the prospective study consisted of cDNA or gDNA derived from T cells, B-cell-depleted T cells, or PBMCs. The samples were drawn from the first 160 participants of the ongoing ImmuneRACE study and from about 1,200 subjects provided by 6 global collaborators. The repertoires were released in a freely available public database intended as a resource for research on the immune response to SARS-CoV-2. Where available, HLA class I and class II types were taken from metadata supplied by the sample provider and were not determined by assay-based typing. The dataset comprised deeply sampled blood TCRbeta repertoires from subjects exposed to, actively infected with, or recovered from COVID-19. The sample metadata nearly always contained a de-identified subject ID, COVID-19 status, age in years and sex. What the study reported, not specific to this receptor: The quantity of clinical and demographic metadata differed by source and by participant and was supplied without curation.

Concerning this clone: What this receptor recognizes is not known. No much larger clone is present one base from it, and per-base qualities are unavailable.

TCRbeta CDR3 regions were amplified from genomic DNA by means of the immunoSEQ Assay, a bias-controlled multiplex PCR. Concerning the study's data processing: Nucleated cell counts per sample were estimated from amplification of reference gene primers within the assay. To quantify the absolute abundance of each unique TCRbeta CDR3 rearrangement, sequence reads were collapsed and filtered. For each sample, productive Simpson clonality was calculated as the square root of Simpson's diversity index across productive rearrangements. The immuneACCESS repertoire file appears here via TCRdb, limited to in-frame rearrangements. These files lack a portion of the clones; in checked studies, under half of the deficit traces to unresolved V genes, and the cause of the others is not known. V, J and clone size are those of that table, while D and trimming were read from the DNA. This sample comprises over 15,000 clones, 80% to 90% of them detected only once. Clones ranked in the top ten supply roughly 30% of the sample.

As encoded in the germline V gene, CDR1 is MDHEN while CDR2 is SYDVKM. The V end loses 1 base and the J end loses 3 bases, and a stretch of 9 bases separates them. There are 15 amino acids in the CDR3, from cysteine to phenylalanine inclusive. Only CDR3 DNA is held: 45 bases, read in frame from base 1. Each collaborating institution followed its own protocols to collect whole blood in K2EDTA tubes. Collaborator samples were shipped for TCRbeta analysis as frozen whole blood, isolated PBMCs, or DNA extracted from either sample type. Specimen: peripheral blood. The TCR comes from a man in his 70s in a cohort sampled during active COVID-19. The sequence is built from TRBV28 and TRBJ1-4, and perhaps TRBD1 as D gene, on 5 matching bases. The CDR3 region has the sequence CASSLYTGPNEKLFF. The bases read TGTGCCAGCAGTTTATATACAGGCCCTAATGAAAAACTGTTTTTT. Reference TRBV28 and TRBJ1-4 proteins supply the regions before and after the CDR3; the full variable domain is: DVKVTQSSRYLVKRTGEKVFLECVQDMDHENMFWYRQDPGLGLRLIYFSYDVKMKEKGDIPEGYSVSREKKERFSLILESASTNQTSMYLCASSLYTGPNEKLFFGSGTQLSVL.